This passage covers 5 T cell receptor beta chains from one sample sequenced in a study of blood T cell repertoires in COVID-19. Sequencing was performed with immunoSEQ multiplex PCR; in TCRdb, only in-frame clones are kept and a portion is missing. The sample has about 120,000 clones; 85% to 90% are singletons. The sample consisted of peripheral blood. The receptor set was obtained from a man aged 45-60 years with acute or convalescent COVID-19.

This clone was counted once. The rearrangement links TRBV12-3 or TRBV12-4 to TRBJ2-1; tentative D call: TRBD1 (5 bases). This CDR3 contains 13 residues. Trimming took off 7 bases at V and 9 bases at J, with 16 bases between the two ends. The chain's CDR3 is CASISGFPGEQFF. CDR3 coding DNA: TGTGCCAGCATTTCAGGGTTTCCGGGTGAGCAGTTCTTC.

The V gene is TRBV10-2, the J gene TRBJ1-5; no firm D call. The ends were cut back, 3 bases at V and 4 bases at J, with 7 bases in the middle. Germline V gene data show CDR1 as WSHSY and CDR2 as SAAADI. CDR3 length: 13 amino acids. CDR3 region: CASSDLGNQPQHF. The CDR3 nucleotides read TGCGCCAGCAGTGATCTCGGGAATCAGCCCCAGCATTTT.

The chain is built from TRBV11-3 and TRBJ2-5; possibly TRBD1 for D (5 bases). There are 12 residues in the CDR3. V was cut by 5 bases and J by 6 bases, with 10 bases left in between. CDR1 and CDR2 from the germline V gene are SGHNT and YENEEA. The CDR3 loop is CASSGSGQTQYF. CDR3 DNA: TGTGCCAGCAGCGGGTCAGGGCAGACCCAGTACTTC.

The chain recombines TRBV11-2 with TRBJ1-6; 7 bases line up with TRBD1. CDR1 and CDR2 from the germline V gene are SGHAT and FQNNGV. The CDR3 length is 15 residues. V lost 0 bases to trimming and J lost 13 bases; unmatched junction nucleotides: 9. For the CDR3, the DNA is TGTGCCAGCAGCTTAGAGACAGGGCCCCTATCTCCCCTCCACTTT. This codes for CASSLETGPLSPLHF.

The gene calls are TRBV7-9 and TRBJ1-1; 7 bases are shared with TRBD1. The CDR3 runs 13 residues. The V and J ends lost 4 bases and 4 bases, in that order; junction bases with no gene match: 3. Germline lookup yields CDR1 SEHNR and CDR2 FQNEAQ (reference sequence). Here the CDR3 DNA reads TGTGCCAGCAGCTCAAGACAGGGCACTGAAGCTTTCTTT. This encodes CASSSRQGTEAFF.